The 31 T cell receptor beta chains in this list originate from one sample, sequenced in a study of blood T cells in healthy people across ages. Together with a sample-barcoded 5' primer, a J-beta primer mix was included in a second PCR lasting about 6 to 11 cycles. TCRdb reprocessed the 5' RACE reads via MiXCR and lists one record per CDR3 protein. The sample holds about 1.6 million distinct CDR3 sequences, roughly 32% seen once. The sequencing input was blood. The receptors were gathered from a young woman in good health.

This clonotype was counted a few times. The rearrangement uses TRBV29-1 and TRBJ2-1, with D uncertain. This CDR3 has 13 residues. The germline V and J ends were trimmed by 2 bases and 12 bases, with 17 bases remaining between them. CDR1 and CDR2 (germline): SQVTM, ANQGSEA. CDR3 protein: CSVELLPGVMQFF. The CDR3 DNA sequence: TGCAGCGTTGAACTCTTACCGGGTGTGATGCAGTTCTTC.

In this sample, this clonotype turned up a few times. V is TRBV21-1 and J is TRBJ2-7. TRBV21-1 is a known pseudogene. The CDR3 length is 10 residues. CDR3 sequence reads: CASSLLGKYF. CDR3 sequence (DNA): TGTGCCAGCAGCCTCCTCGGGAAGTACTTC.

V is TRBV2 and J is TRBJ2-1; D unresolved. The CDR3 sequence is 15 residues long. The germline V gene encodes CDR1 SNHLY and CDR2 FYNNEI. Trimming stripped 8 bases from V and 6 bases from J, with 20 bases between. The DNA of the CDR3 is TGTGCCAGCTTTCGGGTTGAAAGTCGTCGCAATGAGCAGTTCTTC. It encodes CASFRVESRRNEQFF.

This clonotype was seen more than once but under ten times. V usage is TRBV14 and J usage is TRBJ2-4; unclear D gene. Germline values: CDR1 SGHDN, CDR2 FVKESK. The V gene lost 1 base and the J gene lost 5 bases, with 6 bases spanning the gap. The CDR3 runs to 13 residues. CDR3 residues: CASSQGSQNIQYF. CDR3 sequence (DNA): TGTGCCAGCAGCCAAGGATCCCAAAACATTCAGTACTTC.

The chain links TRBV7-9 to TRBJ2-2; 7 bases are shared with TRBD2. CDR3 length: 18 residues. Losses at the gene ends were 5 bases for V and 0 bases for J; bases not matched to a gene: 12. Germline V lookup: CDR1 SEHNR, CDR2 FQNEAQ (reference sequence). CDR3 loop: CASSPGAAGDANTGELFF. Here the CDR3 DNA reads TGTGCCAGCAGCCCCGGAGCGGCGGGGGACGCGAACACCGGGGAGCTGTTTTTT.

This clonotype was recorded a few times. J is TRBJ2-6 and V is TRBV28; 7 positions match TRBD1. V was pared by 6 bases and J by 2 bases, with 7 bases of the junction left unmatched. CDR3 length: 16 amino acids. The V gene's germline CDR1 is MDHEN and CDR2 SYDVKM. The chain's CDR3 is CASRDTGDAGANVLTF. CDR3 bases: TGTGCCAGCAGAGATACAGGGGACGCTGGGGCCAACGTCCTGACTTTC.

The V gene is TRBV6-1, the J gene TRBJ1-1; no clear D. The V and J ends lost 4 bases and 5 bases respectively, with 14 bases between them. Germline loops: CDR1 MNHNS, CDR2 SASEGT. The CDR3 length is 14 residues. The CDR3 region has the DNA TGTGCCAGCAGTGTAGGTCAGACAAGGACTGAAGCTTTCTTT. This gives the protein CASSVGQTRTEAFF.

Regarding this clonotype: Likely a read error: the CDR3 ends without its conserved phenylalanine or tryptophan. This chain joins TRBV6-1 and TRBJ1-5; D may be TRBD1 (5 bases). The V and J ends lost 1 base and 7 bases respectively, with 14 bases between them. Germline values: CDR1 MNHNS, CDR2 SASEGT. This CDR3 comprises 15 residues. The DNA for the CDR3 is TGTGCCAGCAGTGAAGATCCCAGGGTAGGACAGCCCCAGCATTTG. Amino acid sequence: CASSEDPRVGQPQHL.

The chain recombines TRBV16 with TRBJ1-2, with unresolved D. This CDR3 spans 13 amino acids. Germline V gene data show CDR1 as KGHSY and CDR2 as FQNENV. Trimming stripped 5 bases from V and 4 bases from J, with 11 bases between. CDR3 in DNA: TGTGCCAGCAGCAAAAGCTCCTCCTATGGCTACACCTTC. This sequence encodes CASSKSSSYGYTF. Combining the CDR3 with reference TRBV16 and TRBJ1-2 gives the whole variable domain GEEVAQTPKHLVRGEGQKAKLYCAPIKGHSYVFWYQQVLKNEFKFLISFQNENVFDETGMPKERFSAKCLPNSPCSLEIQATKLEDSAVYFCASSKSSSYGYTFGSGTRLTVV.

The table lists this clonotype with a few counts. This sequence joins TRBV6-5 and TRBJ2-1; D may correspond to TRBD1 or TRBD2 (5 bases each). CDR1 is MNHEY, CDR2 SVGAGI, per germline. The V and J ends lost 4 bases and 5 bases respectively, with 21 bases between them. This CDR3 spans 17 amino acids. The CDR3 nucleotides read TGTGCCAGCAGTTCCGGGGCGACAAGACAAGCGGACAATGAGCAGTTCTTC. It codes for CASSSGATRQADNEQFF.

The rearrangement links TRBV7-3 to TRBJ2-7; D call uncertain. CDR1 SGHTA and CDR2 FQGTGA come from the germline V gene. CDR3 length: 13 residues. Trimming removed 5 bases at V and 4 bases at J, with 12 bases between. The CDR3, as DNA: TGTGCCAGCAGCCCCACCACCGGGTACGAGCAGTACTTC. As protein: CASSPTTGYEQYF.

The chain uses TRBV20-1 and TRBJ2-1; TRBD2 matches at 14 bases. This CDR3 region has 13 residues. Losses at the gene ends were 6 bases for V and 8 bases for J; bases not matched to a gene: 3. Germline loops: CDR1 DFQATT, CDR2 SNEGSKA (reference sequence). The CDR3 DNA sequence: TGCAGTGCCGGACTAGCGGGAGGCTATGAGCAGTTCTTC. Protein product: CSAGLAGGYEQFF.

This clonotype was observed a handful of times. The V and J genes are TRBV27 and TRBJ1-1; 8 bases are a match to TRBD1. The CDR3 sequence is 16 residues long. Trimming at V came to 4 bases and at J to 1 base, leaving 8 bases not matched to a gene. Germline V lookup: CDR1 MNHEY, CDR2 SMNVEV (reference sequence). The CDR3 here is CASSSMTGDGNTEAFF. CDR3 DNA sequence: TGTGCCAGCAGTTCCATGACAGGGGATGGGAACACTGAAGCTTTCTTT.

This chain joins TRBV20-1 and TRBJ2-1; the D is unclear. V gave up 1 base and J gave up 2 bases, with 6 bases separating them. Germline V gene sequence: CDR1 DFQATT, CDR2 SNEGSKA (reference sequence). The CDR3 length is 13 residues. DNA of the CDR3: TGCAGTGCTAGAGTTAGGCCCTACAATGAGCAGTTCTTC. This codes for CSARVRPYNEQFF.

This clonotype was observed a few times. The chain is built from TRBV5-6 and TRBJ2-1; D gene ambiguous. The CDR3 extends over 13 amino acids. The V gene lost 6 bases and the J gene lost 10 bases, with 17 bases spanning the gap. CDR1 is SGHDT, CDR2 YYEEEE, per germline. The CDR3 protein is CASTLIRLGEQFF. Written as DNA, the CDR3 is TGTGCCAGCACCTTAATAAGGTTGGGGGAGCAGTTCTTC.

V usage is TRBV29-1 and J usage is TRBJ2-5, with D perhaps TRBD2 (6 bases). The J call may be mistaken, given a closer DNA end match to TRBJ2-7. Looked up from germline, CDR1 is SQVTM and CDR2 is ANQGSEA. The CDR3 sequence is 15 residues long. Here the CDR3 reads CSVEASDGGTYEQYF. The DNA of the CDR3 is TGCAGCGTTGAAGCCAGTGATGGGGGGACCTACGAGCAGTACTTC.

Many counts were recorded for this clonotype. The chain is built from TRBV5-1 and TRBJ2-7, with 7 nucleotides matching TRBD1. From germline, CDR1 is SGHRS and CDR2 YFSETQ. V lost 1 base, J lost 0 bases, and 10 bases stayed unmatched. The CDR3 has 17 amino acids. The CDR3 loop is CASSLRGTGVYSYEQYF. The CDR3 nucleotides read TGCGCCAGCAGCTTGCGGGGCACAGGGGTCTACTCCTACGAGCAGTACTTC.

CDR3 DNA: TGCGCCAGCAACTTTGGGACAGGGGGTACCCGCAGCGATGAGCAGTTCTTC. Translating gives CASNFGTGGTRSDEQFF. The chain combines TRBV5-1 with TRBJ2-1; 11 bases map to TRBD1. After removal of 6 bases from V and 8 bases from J, the junction contained 16 bases not matched to a gene. The CDR3 has 17 residues. Looked up from germline, CDR1 is SGHRS and CDR2 is YFSETQ.

This clonotype has more than one count but fewer than ten. The chain joins TRBV20-1 to TRBJ1-5; maybe TRBD1 (6 bases). The CDR3 has 15 amino acids. CDR1 is DFQATT and CDR2 is SNEGSKA in the germline V gene (reference sequence). Deletions cut 6 bases from V and 4 bases from J, with 19 bases between. The CDR3 DNA reads TGCAGTGCCAGGCCCGGGGGCTCGGGGAATCAGCCCCAGCATTTT. This translates into CSARPGGSGNQPQHF.

This chain links TRBV20-1 with TRBJ2-7; TRBD2 matches 7 bases. The J segment lost 0 bases and the V segment lost 3 bases, leaving 5 bases of the junction unmatched. In germline, CDR1 is DFQATT, CDR2 SNEGSKA (reference sequence). The length of the CDR3 is 14 residues. CDR3 sequence reads: CSARILAASYEQYF. CDR3 DNA: TGCAGTGCTAGGATCCTAGCGGCCTCCTACGAGCAGTACTTC.

This clonotype was observed a handful of times. This CDR3 reads CASSGGTGNSYEQYF. CDR3 DNA sequence: TGCGCCAGCAGCGGCGGGACAGGGAACTCCTACGAGCAGTACTTC. The chain employs TRBV5-1 and TRBJ2-7; 9 nucleotides line up with TRBD1. CDR1 is SGHRS and CDR2 is YFSETQ in the germline V gene. The CDR3 has 15 amino acids. Unmatched junction bases numbered 5, after V lost 4 bases and J lost 0 bases.

The chain joins TRBV27 to TRBJ2-7; TRBD2 might be the D (5 bases). Germline V gene lookup returns CDR1 MNHEY and CDR2 SMNVEV (reference sequence). V gave up 4 bases and J gave up 7 bases, with 20 bases separating them. The CDR3 sequence is 15 residues long. The CDR3 loop reads CASSSRGSQTGEQYF. The DNA for the CDR3 is TGTGCCAGCAGTTCTAGAGGGAGCCAAACTGGAGAGCAGTACTTC.

This sequence joins TRBV20-1 and TRBJ2-2; unclear D gene. CDR1 and CDR2 from the germline V gene are DFQATT and SNEGSKA (reference sequence). Trimming stripped 1 base from V and 4 bases from J, with 7 bases between. This CDR3 comprises 13 residues. CDR3 nucleotide sequence: TGCAGTGCTAGAGTGGCCCGCACCGGGGAGCTGTTTTTT. It codes for CSARVARTGELFF.

The table lists this clonotype with a few counts. This chain connects TRBV14 to TRBJ2-1; D not certain. Trimming pared 4 bases from V and 2 bases from J, leaving 15 bases between. CDR1 and CDR2 from the germline V gene are SGHDN and FVKESK. The CDR3 has 16 residues. The CDR3 here is CASSLDRVWTYNEQFF. The CDR3 DNA reads TGTGCCAGCAGCCTGGACCGCGTTTGGACCTACAATGAGCAGTTCTTC.

The CDR3 DNA is TGCGCCAGCAGCCAGACGATGGGGGGGCAGTACTTC. It specifies CASSQTMGGQYF. This sequence joins TRBV4-1 and TRBJ2-4, with 7 bases aligning to TRBD2. The CDR3 runs 12 residues. Germline CDR1 reads MGHRA; CDR2 reads YSYEKL. J lost 13 bases, V lost 3 bases, and 6 bases had no gene match.

Comment on this clonotype: This may be a read error: a much more frequent sequence differs by one nucleotide. V and J are TRBV6-2 or TRBV6-3 and TRBJ2-1; 9 bases match TRBD2. The CDR3 loop spans 16 amino acids. Germline CDR1 reads MNHEY; CDR2 reads SVGEGT. Trimming cost V 0 bases and J 8 bases; bases outside gene matches: 8. The CDR3 loop reads CASSYSRAGGRDEQFF. As DNA, the CDR3 is TGTGCCAGCAGTTACTCGAGAGCGGGAGGACGGGATGAGCAGTTCTTC.

This clonotype was counted between two and nine times. V usage is TRBV27 and J usage is TRBJ2-7; D gene unclear. The germline V gene has CDR1 MNHEY and CDR2 SMNVEV (reference sequence). The V end lost 6 bases, the J end lost 3 bases, and 12 bases lay between the germline ends. The CDR3 sequence is 13 residues long. CDR3 DNA sequence: TGTGCCAGCAGAGAACGACCAAACTACGAGCAGTACTTC. This gives the protein CASRERPNYEQYF.

This chain uses TRBV7-3 with TRBJ2-1, with TRBD2 identical over 10 bases. The trim removed 5 bases at V and 0 bases at J, leaving 10 bases unmatched. Germline V gene lookup returns CDR1 SGHTA and CDR2 FQGTGA. The CDR3 spans 18 residues. The CDR3 DNA follows: TGTGCCAGCAGCCCTGGGGCTAGCGGGGGCCACTCCTACAATGAGCAGTTCTTC. As protein: CASSPGASGGHSYNEQFF. Looking up the rest from reference TRBV7-3 and TRBJ2-1 gives the full variable domain: GAGVSQTPSNKVTEKGKYVELRCDPISGHTALYWYRQSLGQGPEFLIYFQGTGAADDSGLPNDRFFAVRPEGSVSTLKIQRTERGDSAVYLCASSPGASGGHSYNEQFFGPGTRLTVL.

This clonotype was seen a handful of times. The gene calls are TRBV6-6 and TRBJ2-3; D is possibly TRBD2 (5 bases). Deletions cut 6 bases from V and 0 bases from J, with 19 bases between. CDR3 length: 17 residues. Germline CDR1 MNHNY, CDR2 SVGAGI (reference sequence). The CDR3 here is CASSRWALRGSTDTQYF. For the CDR3, the DNA is TGTGCCAGCAGCCGGTGGGCTTTACGGGGAAGCACAGATACGCAGTATTTT.

The chain has TRBV30 and TRBJ2-7, with TRBD2 matching 8 bases. The germline V gene encodes CDR1 GTSNPN and CDR2 SVGIG (reference sequence). The CDR3 covers 17 residues. The V gene end was trimmed by 0 bases and the J gene end by 5 bases; junction bases not matched to a gene: 15. In DNA, the CDR3 is TGTGCCTGGAGTGTATGGGGAGTCGGGACTAGGGACCACGAGCAGTACTTC. It encodes CAWSVWGVGTRDHEQYF.

This clonotype was seen a handful of times. The CDR3 spells CSASDRARQPQHF. CDR3 coding DNA: TGCAGTGCTTCGGACAGGGCCAGACAGCCCCAGCATTTT. The gene calls are TRBV20-1 and TRBJ1-5, with 8 positions matching TRBD1. The ends lost 5 bases at V and 7 bases at J; junction bases unmatched: 7. Germline V lookup: CDR1 DFQATT, CDR2 SNEGSKA (reference sequence). The CDR3 loop spans 13 amino acids.